This T cell receptor beta chain stems from a study of blood T cell repertoires in COVID-19. Turning to the study itself: Sites across the United States, Italy and Spain contributed samples from acute and convalescent COVID-19.

The CDR3 length is 13 residues. The V end was cut by 0 bases, the J end by 7 bases, with 7 bases between. In germline, CDR1 is LGHDT, CDR2 YNNKEL (reference sequence). Sequencing was performed with immunoSEQ multiplex PCR; in TCRdb, only in-frame clones are kept and a portion is missing. This sample carries 65,000 to 90,000 clones, about 79% of them seen once, and the ten largest clones take 3.5% to 5%. This receptor was identified in a woman aged 60-75 years with acute or convalescent COVID-19. The material sequenced was peripheral blood. The chain joins TRBV3-1 (or the pseudogene TRBV3-2) to TRBJ1-5; D perhaps matches TRBD1 (5 bases). CDR3 in amino acids: CASSQDRGQPQHF. The DNA of the CDR3 is TGTGCCAGCAGCCAAGACCGGGGGCAGCCCCAGCATTTT.